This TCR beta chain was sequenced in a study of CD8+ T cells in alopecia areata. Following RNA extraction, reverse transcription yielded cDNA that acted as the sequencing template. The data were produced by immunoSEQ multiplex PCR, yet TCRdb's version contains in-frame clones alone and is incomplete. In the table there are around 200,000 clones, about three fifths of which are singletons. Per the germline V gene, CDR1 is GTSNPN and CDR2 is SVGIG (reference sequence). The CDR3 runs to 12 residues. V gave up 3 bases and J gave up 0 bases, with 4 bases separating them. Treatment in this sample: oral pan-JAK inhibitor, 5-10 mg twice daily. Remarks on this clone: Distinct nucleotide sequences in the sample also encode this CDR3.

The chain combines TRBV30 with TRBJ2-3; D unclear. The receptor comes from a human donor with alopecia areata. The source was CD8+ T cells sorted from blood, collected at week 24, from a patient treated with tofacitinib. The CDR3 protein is CAWSDSTDTQYF. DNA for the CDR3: TGTGCCTGGAGCGACAGCACAGATACGCAGTATTTT.